The following is a TCR beta chain sequence with its context. Its target is not known. These data are taken from a study of radiation and T cells in renal cell carcinoma. Points from the study as a whole: In blood, top tumor clones expanded by 2 weeks, shrinking by 4.

Time point noted: blood 2 weeks post-SBRT. Treatment meaning: 15 Gy SBRT to primary tumor, nephrectomy 4 weeks later. The CDR3 consists of 15 residues. CDR1 is SGHDN, CDR2 FVKESK, per germline. Unmatched junction bases numbered 4, after V lost 1 base and J lost 2 bases. TCRdb's table, derived via immunoSEQ multiplex PCR, lists solely in-frame clones and lacks some. Of roughly 130,000 clones in the sample, more than 70% were seen once. The source material was blood, sampled from a patient whose treatment included radiotherapy and nephrectomy. The TCR was taken from a woman in her 70s with renal cell carcinoma. The genes are TRBV14 and TRBJ2-7; 8 positions match TRBD1. This chain's CDR3 is CASSQVRQGPYEQYF. CDR3 nucleotides: TGTGCCAGCAGCCAAGTACGACAGGGGCCCTACGAGCAGTACTTC.